A selection of T cell receptor beta chains follows, all from one sample in a study of blood T cell repertoires in COVID-19. Profiled with immunoSEQ multiplex PCR; TCRdb holds only in-frame clones, not every one. This sample carries roughly 200,000 clones, over 75% of them seen once, and the ten largest clones take approximately 5.9%. The sequenced sample consisted of peripheral blood. Receptors were obtained from a man older than 75 with acute or convalescent COVID-19. The CDR3 runs from the conserved cysteine through the conserved F or W. The D gene is left open where the match is weak. Expanded clones get a size class; other rows say once, few or many, or leave the size out.

V	J	size	D	CDR3	DNA
TRBV7-6	TRBJ2-2	once	TRBD2	CASSDGLAVNTGELFF	TGTGCCAGCAGCGACGGACTAGCGGTGAACACCGGGGAGCTGTTTTTT
TRBV11-3	TRBJ1-1	once	NA	CASSRRGAEAFF	TGTGCCAGCAGCCGCCGGGGTGCTGAAGCTTTCTTT
TRBV10-3	TRBJ1-2	NA	TRBD1	CAISEEGTDNYGYTF	TGTGCCATCAGTGAAGAGGGGACAGATAACTATGGCTACACCTTC
TRBV6-2/TRBV6-3	TRBJ1-5	NA	NA	CASSYSKGASQPQHF	TGTGCCAGCAGTTACTCGAAAGGGGCGTCACAGCCCCAGCATTTT
TRBV5-1	TRBJ1-3	NA	NA	CASSRDTLGGGNTIYF	TGCGCCAGCAGCCGAGACACCCTCGGAGGAGGAAACACCATATATTTT
TRBV7-9	TRBJ2-1	NA	TRBD2	CASSLIPVVAGVLDEQFF	TGTGCCAGCAGCTTAATCCCCGTGGTAGCGGGTGTCTTGGATGAGCAGTTCTTC
TRBV24-1	TRBJ2-2	NA	TRBD1	CATSDRDRATNTGELFF	TGTGCCACCAGTGATCGGGACAGGGCTACGAACACCGGGGAGCTGTTTTTT
TRBV7-2	TRBJ2-5	once	NA	CASSLEPWGGTQETQYF	TGTGCCAGCAGCTTAGAACCCTGGGGGGGCACACAAGAGACCCAGTACTTC
TRBV6-6	TRBJ2-2	NA	NA	CASGLRGNFAGELFF	TGTGCCAGCGGGCTCAGGGGAAATTTTGCCGGGGAGCTGTTTTTT
TRBV27	TRBJ1-6	NA	NA	CASSFGSAGNSPLHF	TGTGCCAGCAGTTTTGGTTCTGCAGGCAATTCACCCCTCCACTTT
TRBV25-1	TRBJ2-5	NA	NA	CASSESPGSGETQYF	TGTGCCAGCAGTGAATCCCCGGGCTCGGGGGAGACCCAGTACTTC
TRBV5-1	TRBJ1-1	once	NA	CASSLAAGLNTEAFF	TGCGCCAGCAGCTTGGCTGCTGGCTTGAACACTGAAGCTTTCTTT
TRBV5-1	TRBJ2-5	NA	TRBD2	CASSLPSGRFQETQYF	TGCGCCAGCAGCTTGCCGAGCGGGAGATTCCAAGAGACCCAGTACTTC
TRBV12-3/TRBV12-4	TRBJ1-3	NA	NA	CASSPRAVNTIYF	TGTGCCAGCAGCCCGCGGGCAGTAAACACCATATATTTT
TRBV25-1	TRBJ2-2	NA	NA	CASSEEGYTGELFF	TGTGCCAGCAGTGAAGAGGGCTACACCGGGGAGCTGTTTTTT
TRBV19	TRBJ2-7	NA	TRBD1	CASRPGQGAYEQYF	TGTGCCAGCCGGCCGGGACAGGGGGCCTACGAGCAGTACTTC
TRBV19	TRBJ2-1	NA	NA	CASSRFDTSYNEQFF	TGTGCCAGTAGTCGTTTCGACACTTCCTACAATGAGCAGTTCTTC
TRBV3-1/TRBV3-2	TRBJ1-5	NA	TRBD1	CASSQGTGQGLTGRNQPQHF	TGTGCCAGCAGCCAGGGCACGGGACAGGGACTTACCGGTCGCAATCAGCCCCAGCATTTT
TRBV12-3/TRBV12-4	TRBJ1-1	NA	TRBD1	CASSHTGGQDAFF	TGTGCCAGCAGTCACACTGGGGGACAGGACGCTTTCTTT
TRBV24-1	TRBJ2-1	NA	NA	CATSDSGTASYNEQFF	TGTGCCACCAGTGATTCCGGGACTGCCTCCTACAATGAGCAGTTCTTC
TRBV6-5	TRBJ1-2	once	TRBD1	CASRYDRGYGYTF	TGTGCCAGCAGATACGACAGGGGCTATGGCTACACCTTC
TRBV9	TRBJ2-3	NA	NA	CASSVRGVGTDTQYF	TGTGCCAGCAGCGTAAGAGGAGTGGGTACAGATACGCAGTATTTT
TRBV15	TRBJ2-1	NA	TRBD1	CATSSGDRGTNEQFF	TGTGCCACCAGCAGTGGAGACAGGGGAACGAATGAGCAGTTCTTC
TRBV14	TRBJ2-1	NA	TRBD2	CASSPTSGRGWNEQFF	TGTGCCAGCAGCCCAACTAGCGGGAGGGGTTGGAATGAGCAGTTCTTC
TRBV5-1	TRBJ2-1	NA	TRBD2	CASSDGLTSGRAYNEQFF	TGCGCCAGCAGCGATGGACTAACTAGCGGGAGGGCCTACAATGAGCAGTTCTTC
TRBV29-1	TRBJ2-7	NA	NA	CSAKTGRYYEQYF	TGCAGCGCCAAGACAGGGAGGTACTACGAGCAGTACTTC
TRBV28	TRBJ2-1	NA	TRBD2	CASSPLLAGKFF	TGTGCCAGCAGTCCTCTATTAGCGGGAAAGTTCTTC
TRBV6-2/TRBV6-3	TRBJ2-1	NA	NA	CASSPAFGNEQFF	TGTGCCAGCAGCCCTGCGTTCGGCAATGAGCAGTTCTTC
TRBV25-1	TRBJ2-1	NA	NA	CATIGLNNEQFF	TGTGCCACAATAGGACTCAACAATGAGCAGTTCTTC
TRBV18	TRBJ1-1	NA	TRBD1	CASSDTGGSTEAFF	TGTGCCAGCTCAGACACAGGGGGAAGCACTGAAGCTTTCTTT
TRBV2	TRBJ2-7	NA	NA	CASSASYEQYF	TGTGCCAGCAGTGCGTCCTACGAGCAGTACTTC
TRBV18	TRBJ2-6	NA	TRBD1	CASSQGQVRSGANVLTF	TGTGCCAGCTCACAGGGACAGGTACGCTCTGGGGCCAACGTCCTGACTTTC
TRBV3-1/TRBV3-2	TRBJ2-5	once	TRBD1	CASSQVQGTRVQETQYF	TGTGCCAGCAGCCAAGTACAGGGGACCAGAGTCCAAGAGACCCAGTACTTC
TRBV6-5	TRBJ1-5	NA	TRBD1	CASSLDRDNQPQHF	TGTGCCAGCAGTCTCGACAGGGACAATCAGCCCCAGCATTTT
TRBV30	TRBJ1-5	NA	NA	CAWSGGSNQPQHF	TGTGCCTGGAGTGGAGGTAGCAATCAGCCCCAGCATTTT
TRBV7-2	TRBJ2-1	few	TRBD2	CASRPSGSLVNEQFF	TGTGCCAGCAGACCGAGCGGGAGTTTAGTCAATGAGCAGTTCTTC
TRBV5-1	TRBJ2-1	NA	TRBD2	CASSLTGLAGYNEQFF	TGCGCCAGCAGCTTGACCGGCCTAGCGGGCTACAATGAGCAGTTCTTC
TRBV7-2	TRBJ1-2	once	NA	CASSLGGGYGYTF	TGTGCCAGCAGCTTAGGGGGGGGCTATGGCTACACCTTC
TRBV7-3	TRBJ1-6	NA	NA	CASSLIGQGNSPLHF	TGTGCCAGCAGCTTAATAGGGCAGGGGAACTCACCCCTCCACTTT
TRBV9	TRBJ2-2	NA	NA	CASSFQGGGRTITGELFF	TGTGCCAGCAGCTTTCAAGGAGGGGGCAGGACGATAACCGGGGAGCTGTTTTTT
TRBV21-1	TRBJ2-7	NA	NA	CASIPVRAGVGYF	TGTGCCAGCATCCCGGTACGTGCGGGAGTGGGGTACTTC
TRBV9	TRBJ2-1	once	TRBD2	CASSVGLAGVYNEQFF	TGTGCCAGCAGCGTAGGCCTAGCGGGAGTTTACAATGAGCAGTTCTTC
TRBV18	TRBJ2-5	NA	TRBD1	CASSPPGQGTGTQYF	TGTGCCAGCTCACCACCGGGACAGGGGACCGGGACCCAGTACTTC
TRBV7-9	TRBJ1-2	NA	NA	CASNDDGRDYGYTF	TGTGCCAGCAACGACGACGGGAGGGACTATGGCTACACCTTC
TRBV27	TRBJ1-2	once	TRBD1	CASSPGTARGGYTF	TGTGCCAGCAGCCCTGGGACAGCGAGGGGTGGCTACACCTTC
TRBV7-3	TRBJ2-5	NA	NA	CASSSSREETQYF	TGTGCCAGCAGCAGCTCTCGAGAGGAGACCCAGTACTTC
TRBV7-3	TRBJ2-7	NA	NA	CASSLSVSSYEQYF	TGTGCCAGCAGCTTGTCCGTGAGCTCCTACGAGCAGTACTTC
TRBV30	TRBJ1-3	NA	NA	CAWRAYSTYSGNTIYF	TGTGCCTGGAGGGCTTACAGCACCTACTCTGGAAACACCATATATTTT